A selection of T cell receptor beta chains follows, all from one sample in a study of T cells in Graves' hyperthyroidism and ophthalmopathy. From the multiplex PCR reads, TCRdb called clonotypes with MiXCR, one entry per CDR3 protein. The sample records about 640,000 distinct CDR3 sequences, around 21% being singletons. The sample was blood. The source of these receptors is a man in his thirties or forties with Graves' ophthalmopathy. CDR3s include the opening cysteine and the closing phenylalanine or tryptophan. The D gene is left open where the match is weak. Part of the rows lack a size; the others show once, few, many or a class for expanded clones.

clone size	V gene	D gene	CDR3 length	J gene	CDR3 DNA	CDR3 protein
.	TRBV7-8	.	14	TRBJ1-1	TGTGCCAGCAGCCCCGATCCCGTGAACACTGAAGCTTTCTTT	CASSPDPVNTEAFF
few	TRBV19	TRBD1	15	TRBJ1-5	TGTGCCAGTAGTACGTCCGGGACAGGCAATCAGCCCCAGCATTTT	CASSTSGTGNQPQHF
many	TRBV9	.	15	TRBJ2-7	TGTGCCAGCAGCGTAGCCCCTAGCGCTACCTACGAGCAGTACTTC	CASSVAPSATYEQYF
.	TRBV28	TRBD2	16	TRBJ2-2	TGTGCCAGCAGTTTCCCTGGGACTAGCAAATTCGGGGAGCTGTTTTTT	CASSFPGTSKFGELFF
few	TRBV11-3	TRBD2	14	TRBJ2-1	TGTGCCAGCAGTGCTAGCGGGAGTAACGGTGAGCAGTTCTTC	CASSASGSNGEQFF
few	TRBV20-1	TRBD1	18	TRBJ2-7	TGCAGTGCTGGGGGGTTTGGACAGGGGCCAGAGGTCCCCTACGAGCAGTACTTC	CSAGGFGQGPEVPYEQYF
.	TRBV5-8	.	13	TRBJ2-5	TGTGCCAGCAGCTTGATCACTCAAGAGACCCAGTACTTC	CASSLITQETQYF
.	TRBV7-9	TRBD2	19	TRBJ2-2	TGTGCCAGCAGCTCTTCACCTTATGATAGCGGGGCTTTCACCGGGGAGCTGTTTTTT	CASSSSPYDSGAFTGELFF
many	TRBV19	.	15	TRBJ1-1	TGTGCCAGTATAGAATTTGGAGGGATGAACACTGAAGCTTTCTTT	CASIEFGGMNTEAFF
.	TRBV20-1	.	13	TRBJ1-1	TGCAGTGCTAGGAATGCGATGAACACTGAAGCTTTCTTT	CSARNAMNTEAFF
many	TRBV18	.	13	TRBJ1-2	TGTGCCAGCTCACCACCGTCTCCCTACGGCTACACCTTC	CASSPPSPYGYTF